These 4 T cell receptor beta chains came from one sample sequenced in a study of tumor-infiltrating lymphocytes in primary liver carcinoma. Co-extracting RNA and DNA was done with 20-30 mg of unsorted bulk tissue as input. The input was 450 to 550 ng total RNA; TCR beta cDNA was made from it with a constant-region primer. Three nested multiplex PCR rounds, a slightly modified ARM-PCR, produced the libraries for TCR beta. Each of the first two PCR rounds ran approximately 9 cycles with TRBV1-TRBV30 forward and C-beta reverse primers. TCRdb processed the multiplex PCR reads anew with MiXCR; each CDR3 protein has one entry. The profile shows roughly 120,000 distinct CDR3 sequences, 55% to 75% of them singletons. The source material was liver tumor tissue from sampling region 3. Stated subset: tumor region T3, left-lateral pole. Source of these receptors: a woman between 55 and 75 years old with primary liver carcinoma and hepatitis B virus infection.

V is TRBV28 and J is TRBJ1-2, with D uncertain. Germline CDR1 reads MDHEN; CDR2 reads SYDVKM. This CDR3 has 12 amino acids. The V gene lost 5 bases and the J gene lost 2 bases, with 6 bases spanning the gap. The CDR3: CASSQTNYGYTF. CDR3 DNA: TGTGCCAGCAGTCAAACAAACTATGGCTACACCTTC.

The CDR3 nucleotides read TGTGCTAGTGGTTTAAGAGGGGGGAGTGAGCAGTTCTTC. This translates into CASGLRGGSEQFF. The chain employs TRBV12-5 and TRBJ2-1, with D possibly called TRBD1 or TRBD2 (6 bases each). V lost 3 bases to trimming and J lost 9 bases, with 12 bases between them. The germline V gene encodes CDR1 LGHNT and CDR2 FRNRAP. CDR3 length: 13 amino acids.

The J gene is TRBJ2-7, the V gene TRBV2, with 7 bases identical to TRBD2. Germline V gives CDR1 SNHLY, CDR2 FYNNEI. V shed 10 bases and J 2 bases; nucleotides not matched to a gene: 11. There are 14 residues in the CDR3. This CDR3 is CAITPGTTPYEQYF. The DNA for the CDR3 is TGTGCCATCACCCCCGGGACTACCCCCTACGAGCAGTACTTC.

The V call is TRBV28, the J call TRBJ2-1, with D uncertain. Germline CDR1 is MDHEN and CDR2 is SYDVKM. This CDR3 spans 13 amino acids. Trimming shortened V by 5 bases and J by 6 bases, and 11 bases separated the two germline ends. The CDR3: CASSMSASNEQFF. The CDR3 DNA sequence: TGTGCCAGCAGTATGAGCGCGAGCAATGAGCAGTTCTTC.